One and the same sample provided the 4 T cell receptor beta chains below, sequenced in a study of T cell changes during pregnancy in multiple sclerosis. Measured with immunoSEQ multiplex PCR; TCRdb has only the in-frame clones, and not every one. Among tens of thousands of clones listed, around 92% were seen once. This material consisted of peripheral blood, taken before pregnancy. The receptors here all came from a female donor with multiple sclerosis, enrolled in a pregnancy study.

This chain links TRBV5-1 with TRBJ1-1; D is undetermined. V lost 0 bases and J lost 1, with 10 bases in between. The CDR3 length is 15 residues. Germline V gives CDR1 SGHRS, CDR2 YFSETQ. The CDR3 sequence is CASSLGGVGNTEAFF. The CDR3 DNA is TGCGCCAGCAGCTTGGGCGGTGTAGGGAACACTGAAGCTTTCTTT.

The rearrangement uses TRBV11-2 and TRBJ1-3; TRBD1 matches 7 bases. Germline V lookup: CDR1 SGHAT, CDR2 FQNNGV. The CDR3 contains 17 residues. V lost 1 base to trimming and J lost 4 bases; unmatched junction nucleotides: 10. The CDR3 nucleotides are TGTGCCAGCAGCTTAGGCTCGGGACAGTTTCTCGGAAACACCATATATTTT. It translates to CASSLGSGQFLGNTIYF.

The J gene is TRBJ2-7, the V gene TRBV29-1, with D possibly being TRBD1 (6 bases). V shed 5 bases and J shed 5 bases, with 10 bases lying between them. The length of the CDR3 is 11 residues. Per the germline V gene, CDR1 is SQVTM and CDR2 is ANQGSEA. This CDR3 is CSVQGMNEQYF. For the CDR3, the DNA is TGCAGCGTTCAGGGGATGAACGAGCAGTACTTC.

A single count supports this clone. CDR3 DNA sequence: TGTGCCAGTAGTTTGGGCAGGAAAGGAACCGGGGAGCTGTTTTTT. Its protein is CASSLGRKGTGELFF. The chain combines TRBV19 with TRBJ2-2; the D is unclear. Trimming cost V 5 bases and J 5 bases, with 15 bases left between them. This CDR3 region has 15 residues. Per germline, CDR1 LNHDA and CDR2 SQIVND (reference sequence). The entire variable domain, with the rest obtained from reference TRBV19 and TRBJ2-2, is as follows: DGGITQSPKYLFRKEGQNVTLSCEQNLNHDAMYWYRQDPGQGLRLIYYSQIVNDFQKGDIAEGYSVSREKKESFPLTVTSAQKNPTAFYLCASSLGRKGTGELFFGEGSRLTVL.